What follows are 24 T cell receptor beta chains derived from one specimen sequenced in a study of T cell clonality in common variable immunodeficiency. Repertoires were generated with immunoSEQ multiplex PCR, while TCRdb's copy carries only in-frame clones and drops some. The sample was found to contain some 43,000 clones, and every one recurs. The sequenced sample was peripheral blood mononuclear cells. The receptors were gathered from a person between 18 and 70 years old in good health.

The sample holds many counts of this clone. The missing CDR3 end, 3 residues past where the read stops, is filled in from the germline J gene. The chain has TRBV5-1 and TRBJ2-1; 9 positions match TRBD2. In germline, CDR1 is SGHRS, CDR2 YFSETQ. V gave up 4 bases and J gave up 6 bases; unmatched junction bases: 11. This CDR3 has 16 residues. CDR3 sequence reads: CASSLDVGLAINEQFF. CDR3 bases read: TGCGCCAGCAGCCTAGACGTGGGACTAGCTATCAATGAG.

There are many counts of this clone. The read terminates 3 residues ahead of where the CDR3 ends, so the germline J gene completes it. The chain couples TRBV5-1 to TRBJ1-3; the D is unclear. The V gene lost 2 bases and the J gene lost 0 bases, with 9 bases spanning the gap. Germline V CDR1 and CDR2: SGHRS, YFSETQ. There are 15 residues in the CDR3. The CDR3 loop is CASSLGGNSGNTIYF. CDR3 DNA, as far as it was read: TGCGCCAGCAGCTTAGGCGGAAACTCTGGAAACACC.

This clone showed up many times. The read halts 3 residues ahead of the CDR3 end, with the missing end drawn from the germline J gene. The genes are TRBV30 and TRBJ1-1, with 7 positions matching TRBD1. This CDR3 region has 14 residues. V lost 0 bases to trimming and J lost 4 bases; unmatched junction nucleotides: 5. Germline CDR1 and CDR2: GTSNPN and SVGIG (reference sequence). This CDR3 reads CAWSVETGRTEAFF. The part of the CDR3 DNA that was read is TGTGCCTGGAGTGTGGAGACAGGGCGCACTGAA.

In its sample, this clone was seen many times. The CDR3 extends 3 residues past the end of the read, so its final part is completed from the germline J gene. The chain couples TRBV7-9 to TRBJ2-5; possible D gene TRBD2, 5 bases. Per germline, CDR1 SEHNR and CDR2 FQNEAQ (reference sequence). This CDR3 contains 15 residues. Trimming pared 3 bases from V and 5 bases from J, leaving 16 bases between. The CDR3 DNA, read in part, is TGTGCCAGCAGCTTGGCGACTACGCTCGTGGAGACC. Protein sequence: CASSLATTLVET. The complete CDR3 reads CASSLATTLVETQYF.

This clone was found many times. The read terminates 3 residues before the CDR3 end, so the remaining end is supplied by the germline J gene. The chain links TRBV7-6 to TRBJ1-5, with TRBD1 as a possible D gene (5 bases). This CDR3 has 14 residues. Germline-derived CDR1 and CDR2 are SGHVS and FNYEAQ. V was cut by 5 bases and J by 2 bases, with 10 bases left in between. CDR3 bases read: TGTGCCAGCAGCGCGCAGGGAGGCAATCAGCCC. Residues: CASSAQGGNQP. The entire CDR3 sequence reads CASSAQGGNQPQHF. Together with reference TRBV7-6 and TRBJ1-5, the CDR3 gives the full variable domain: GAGVSQSPRYKVTKRGQDVALRCDPISGHVSLYWYRQALGQGPEFLTYFNYEAQQDKSGLPNDRFSAERPEGSISTLTIQRTEQRDSAMYRCASSAQGGNQPQHFGDGTRLSIL.

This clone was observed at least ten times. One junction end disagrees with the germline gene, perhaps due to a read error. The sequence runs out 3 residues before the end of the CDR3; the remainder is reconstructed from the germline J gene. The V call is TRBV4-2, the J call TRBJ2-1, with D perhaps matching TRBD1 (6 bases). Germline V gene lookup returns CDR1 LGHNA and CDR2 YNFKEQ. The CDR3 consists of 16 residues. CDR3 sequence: CASSQEEGDSYNEQFF. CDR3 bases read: TGCGCCAGCAGCCAAGAAGAGGGGGACTCCTACAATGAG.

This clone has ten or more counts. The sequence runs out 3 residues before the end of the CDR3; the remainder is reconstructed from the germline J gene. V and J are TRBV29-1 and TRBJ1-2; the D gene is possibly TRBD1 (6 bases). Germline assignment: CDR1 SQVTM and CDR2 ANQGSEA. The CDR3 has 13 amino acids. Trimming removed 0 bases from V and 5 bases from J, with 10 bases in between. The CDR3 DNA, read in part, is TGCAGCGTTGAAGATAGGACAGTTTATGGC. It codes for CSVEDRTVYG. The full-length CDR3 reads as CSVEDRTVYGYTF.

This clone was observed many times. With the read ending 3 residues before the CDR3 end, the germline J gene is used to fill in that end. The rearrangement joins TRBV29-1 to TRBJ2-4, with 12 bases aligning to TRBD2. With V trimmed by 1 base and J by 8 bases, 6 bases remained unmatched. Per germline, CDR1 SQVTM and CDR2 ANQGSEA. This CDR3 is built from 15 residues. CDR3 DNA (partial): TGCAGCGTTGAAGGGGCTAGCGGGAGGGGGGACATT. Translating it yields CSVEGASGRGDI. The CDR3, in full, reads CSVEGASGRGDIQYF.

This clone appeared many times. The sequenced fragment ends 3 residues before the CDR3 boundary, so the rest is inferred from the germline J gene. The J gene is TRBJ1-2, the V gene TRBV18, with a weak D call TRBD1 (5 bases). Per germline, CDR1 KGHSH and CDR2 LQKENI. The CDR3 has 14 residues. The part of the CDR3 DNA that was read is TGTGCCAGCTCACCACCGAATCAGGGCTACGGC. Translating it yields CASSPPNQGYG. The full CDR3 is CASSPPNQGYGYTF. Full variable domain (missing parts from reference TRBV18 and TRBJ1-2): NAGVMQNPRHLVRRRGQEARLRCSPMKGHSHVYWYRQLPEEGLKFMVYLQKENIIDESGMPKERFSAEFPKEGPSILRIQQVVRGDSAAYFCASSPPNQGYGYTFGSGTRLTVV.

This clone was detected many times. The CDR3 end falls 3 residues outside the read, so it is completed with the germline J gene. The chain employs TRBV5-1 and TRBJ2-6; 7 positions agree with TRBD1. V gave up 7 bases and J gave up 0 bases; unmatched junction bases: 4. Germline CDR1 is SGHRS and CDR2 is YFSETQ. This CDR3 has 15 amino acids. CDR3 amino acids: CASGTAPSGANVLTF. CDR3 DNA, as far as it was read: TGCGCCAGCGGGACAGCACCCTCTGGGGCCAACGTC.

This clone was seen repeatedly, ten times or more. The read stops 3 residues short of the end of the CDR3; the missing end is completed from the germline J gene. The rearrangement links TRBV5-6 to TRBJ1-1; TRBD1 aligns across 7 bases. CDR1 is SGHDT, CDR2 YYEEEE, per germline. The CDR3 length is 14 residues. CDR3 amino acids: CASSLYFTGEEAFF. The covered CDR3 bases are TGTGCCAGCAGCTTATACTTTACAGGGGAGGAA.

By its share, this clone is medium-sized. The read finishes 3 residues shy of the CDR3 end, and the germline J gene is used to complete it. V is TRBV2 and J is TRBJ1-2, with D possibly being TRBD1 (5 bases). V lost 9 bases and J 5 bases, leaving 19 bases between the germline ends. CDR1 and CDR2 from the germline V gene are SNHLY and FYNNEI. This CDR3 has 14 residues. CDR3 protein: CASGRRGAGYGYTF. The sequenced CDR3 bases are TGTGCCAGTGGTCGAAGGGGCGCCGGTTATGGC.

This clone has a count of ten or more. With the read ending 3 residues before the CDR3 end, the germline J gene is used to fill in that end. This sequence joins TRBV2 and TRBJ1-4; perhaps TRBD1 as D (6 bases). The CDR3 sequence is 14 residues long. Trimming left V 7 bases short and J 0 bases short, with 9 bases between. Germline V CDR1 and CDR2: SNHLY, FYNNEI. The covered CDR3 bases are TGTGCCAGCATGAGGACAGCAACTAATGAAAAA. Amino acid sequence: CASMRTATNEK. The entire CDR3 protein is CASMRTATNEKLFF.

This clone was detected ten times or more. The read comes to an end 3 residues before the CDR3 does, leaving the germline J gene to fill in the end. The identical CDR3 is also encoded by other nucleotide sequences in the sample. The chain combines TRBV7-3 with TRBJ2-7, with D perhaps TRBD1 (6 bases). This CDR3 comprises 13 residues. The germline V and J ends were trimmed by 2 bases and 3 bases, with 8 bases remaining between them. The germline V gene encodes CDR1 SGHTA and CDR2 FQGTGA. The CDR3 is CASSLEQGYEQYF. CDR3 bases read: TGTGCCAGCAGCTTAGAACAGGGCTACGAG.

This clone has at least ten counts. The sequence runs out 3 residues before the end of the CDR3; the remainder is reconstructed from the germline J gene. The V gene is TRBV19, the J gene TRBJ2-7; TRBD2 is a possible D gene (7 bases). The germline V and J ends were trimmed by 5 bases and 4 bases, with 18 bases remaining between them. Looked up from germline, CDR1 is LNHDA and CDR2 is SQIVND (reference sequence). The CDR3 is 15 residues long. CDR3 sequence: CASSPGLSQGYEQYF. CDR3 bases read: TGTGCCAGTAGTCCGGGACTATCCCAGGGGTACGAG. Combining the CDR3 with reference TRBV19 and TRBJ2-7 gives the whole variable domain DGGITQSPKYLFRKEGQNVTLSCEQNLNHDAMYWYRQDPGQGLRLIYYSQIVNDFQKGDIAEGYSVSREKKESFPLTVTSAQKNPTAFYLCASSPGLSQGYEQYFGPGTRLTVT.

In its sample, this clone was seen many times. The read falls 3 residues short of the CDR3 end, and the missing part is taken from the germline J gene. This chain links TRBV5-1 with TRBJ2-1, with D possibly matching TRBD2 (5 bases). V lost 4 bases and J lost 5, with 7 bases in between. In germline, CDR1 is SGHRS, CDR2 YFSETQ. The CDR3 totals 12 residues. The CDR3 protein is CASSRGDNEQFF. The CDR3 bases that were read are TGCGCCAGCAGCCGGGGTGACAATGAG.

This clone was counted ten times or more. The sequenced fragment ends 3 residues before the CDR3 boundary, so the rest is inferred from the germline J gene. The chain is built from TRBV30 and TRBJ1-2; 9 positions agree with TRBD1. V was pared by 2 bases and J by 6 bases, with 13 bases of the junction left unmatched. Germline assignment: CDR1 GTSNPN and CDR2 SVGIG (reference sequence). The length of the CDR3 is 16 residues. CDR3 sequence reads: CAWSTRGTGLYNGYTF. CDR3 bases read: TGTGCCTGGAGTACCAGGGGGACAGGGTTATATAATGGC. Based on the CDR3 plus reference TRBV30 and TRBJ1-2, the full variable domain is SQTIHQWPATLVQPVGSPLSLECTVEGTSNPNLYWYRQAAGRGLQLLFYSVGIGQISSEVPQNLSASRPQDRQFILSSKKLLLSDSGFYLCAWSTRGTGLYNGYTFGSGTRLTVV.

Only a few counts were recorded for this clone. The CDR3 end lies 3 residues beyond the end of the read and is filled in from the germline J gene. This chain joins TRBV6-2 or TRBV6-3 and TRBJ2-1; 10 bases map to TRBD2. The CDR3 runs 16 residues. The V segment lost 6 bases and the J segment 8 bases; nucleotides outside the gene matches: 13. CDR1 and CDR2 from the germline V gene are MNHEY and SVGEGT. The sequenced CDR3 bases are TGTGCCAGCAGCCGTGGGACTAGCGCCTGGAGGGATGAG. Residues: CASSRGTSAWRDE. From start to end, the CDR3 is CASSRGTSAWRDEQFF.

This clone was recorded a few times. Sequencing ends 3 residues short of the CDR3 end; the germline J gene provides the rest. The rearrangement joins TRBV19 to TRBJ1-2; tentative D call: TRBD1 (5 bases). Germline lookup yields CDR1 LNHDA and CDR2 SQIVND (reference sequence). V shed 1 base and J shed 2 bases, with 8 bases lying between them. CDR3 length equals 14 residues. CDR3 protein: CASSIAAGNYGYTF. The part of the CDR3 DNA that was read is TGTGCCAGTAGTATAGCGGCAGGGAACTATGGC.

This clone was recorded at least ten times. Incomplete CDR3 DNA: TGCGCCAGCAGCGTGACTAGCTGGAGAGACATT. Amino acid sequence: CASSVTSWRDI. The full CDR3 reads CASSVTSWRDIQYF. J is TRBJ2-4 and V is TRBV5-1; TRBD2 aligns across 7 bases. The read is 3 residues too short to cover the CDR3 end, so that end is filled in from the germline J gene. The CDR3 contains 14 residues. In germline, CDR1 is SGHRS, CDR2 YFSETQ. The V segment lost 4 bases and the J segment 8 bases; nucleotides outside the gene matches: 9. The entire variable domain, with the rest obtained from reference TRBV5-1 and TRBJ2-4, is as follows: KAGVTQTPRYLIKTRGQQVTLSCSPISGHRSVSWYQQTPGQGLQFLFEYFSETQRNKGNFPGRFSGRQFSNSRSEMNVSTLELGDSALYLCASSVTSWRDIQYFGAGTRLSVL.

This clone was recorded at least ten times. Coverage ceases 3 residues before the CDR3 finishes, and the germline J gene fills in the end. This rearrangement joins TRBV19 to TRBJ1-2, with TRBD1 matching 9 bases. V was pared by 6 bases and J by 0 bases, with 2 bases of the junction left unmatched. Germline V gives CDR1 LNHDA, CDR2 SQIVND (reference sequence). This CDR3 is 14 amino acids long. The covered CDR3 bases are TGTGCCAGTAGGGACAGGGGAGCTAACTATGGC. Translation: CASRDRGANYG. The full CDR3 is CASRDRGANYGYTF.

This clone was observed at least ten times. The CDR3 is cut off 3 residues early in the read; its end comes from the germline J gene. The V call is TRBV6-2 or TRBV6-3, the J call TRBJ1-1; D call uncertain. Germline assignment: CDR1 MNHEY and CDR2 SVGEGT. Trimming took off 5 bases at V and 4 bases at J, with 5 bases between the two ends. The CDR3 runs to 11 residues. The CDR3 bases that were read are TGTGCCAGCAGTAGGGCCACTGAA. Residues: CASSRATE. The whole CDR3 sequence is CASSRATEAFF.

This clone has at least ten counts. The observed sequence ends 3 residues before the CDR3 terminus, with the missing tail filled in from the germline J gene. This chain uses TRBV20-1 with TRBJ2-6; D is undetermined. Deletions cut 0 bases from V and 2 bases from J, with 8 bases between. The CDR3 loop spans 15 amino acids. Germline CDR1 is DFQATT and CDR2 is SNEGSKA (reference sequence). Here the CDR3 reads CSARDTRAGANVLTF. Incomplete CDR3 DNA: TGCAGTGCTAGAGATACCAGAGCTGGGGCCAACGTC.

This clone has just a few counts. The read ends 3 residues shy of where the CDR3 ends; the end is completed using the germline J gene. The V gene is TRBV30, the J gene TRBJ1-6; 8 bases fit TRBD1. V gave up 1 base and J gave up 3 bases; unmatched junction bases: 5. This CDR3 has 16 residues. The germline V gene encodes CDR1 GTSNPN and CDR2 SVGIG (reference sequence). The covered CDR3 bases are TGTGCCTGGAGTGCCCGGACAGGGAACTATAATTCACCC. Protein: CAWSARTGNYNSP. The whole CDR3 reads CAWSARTGNYNSPLHF.